Included here is one TCR beta chain sequence, with context. Antigen specificity is unknown. Germline-derived CDR1 and CDR2 are SGHRS and YFSETQ. This CDR3 is built from 16 residues. The V and J ends lost 2 bases and 4 bases respectively, with 18 bases between them. The sample belongs to a study of identifying expanded T cells in peripheral blood. Collection occurred without any documented infections or immune events in donors. The repertoire was sequenced with immunoSEQ multiplex PCR; TCRdb's copy has only in-frame clones and lacks some. The sample shows about 82,000 clones, over 85% of them seen only once. Study conclusions and caveats: Across healthy donors, higher total template counts meant significantly greater roughly two-week count variance. Differentially abundant clones: approximately 1.3 between replicates, about 16 at roughly 13 days, 19 to 20 at four.

The genes are TRBV5-1 and TRBJ1-1, with D hard to call. This receptor was identified in a person aged 18 to 75 in good health. Material: blood. The CDR3, as DNA: TGCGCCAGCAGCTTCGTTTCAGCGGACCGGGCCACTGAAGCTTTCTTT. It is translated as CASSFVSADRATEAFF.